This T cell receptor (beta chain) emerged from a study of control samples from healthy donors and cancer patients. Profiling relied on immunoSEQ multiplex PCR, and the TCRdb table lists in-frame clones only, not all of them. This sample has 85,000 to 100,000 clones, with over 85% found just once. Specimen: blood. This sequence originates from a man aged 18-30 years in good health.

The CDR3 sequence: CSVVGTGNSGTTEAFF. The CDR3 nucleotides read TGCAGCGTTGTGGGGACGGGCAATTCTGGGACAACTGAAGCTTTCTTT. The chain is built from TRBV29-1 and TRBJ1-1, with D possibly matching TRBD1 (6 bases). CDR1 is SQVTM, CDR2 ANQGSEA, per germline. V lost 4 bases to trimming and J lost 5 bases, with 23 bases between them. This CDR3 is 16 amino acids long.